Listed below are T cell receptor beta chains from one sample, sequenced in a study of T cell clones after liver transplantation. The table came from immunoSEQ multiplex PCR; TCRdb's copy has only in-frame clones and leaves some out. The sample has around 30,000 clones; around 95% are singletons. Sample: CD8+ T cells from blood, taken 12 months after liver transplant. The receptors shown here come from a human patient who received a liver transplant. The T cells may come from the graft donor. Each CDR3 is given with its conserved first and last residue. The order of the fields is clone size, V gene, J gene, CDR3 protein. A row's size may be missing; if present it is once, few, many or a size class.

clone size: .; V gene: TRBV7-2; J gene: TRBJ2-1; CDR3 protein: CASSLRDYSYNEQFF
clone size: .; V gene: TRBV30; J gene: TRBJ1-2; CDR3 protein: CAWSALPGVAAYGYTF
clone size: .; V gene: TRBV6-5; J gene: TRBJ1-2; CDR3 protein: CASSYLRGEGYTF
clone size: .; V gene: TRBV10-1; J gene: TRBJ2-1; CDR3 protein: CASSETGNDNEQFF
clone size: .; V gene: TRBV27; J gene: TRBJ2-7; CDR3 protein: CASSIGGSYEQYF
clone size: .; V gene: TRBV12-5; J gene: TRBJ1-2; CDR3 protein: CASAPLRGDGYTF
clone size: .; V gene: TRBV27; J gene: TRBJ1-5; CDR3 protein: CASSAGGHQPQHF
clone size: .; V gene: TRBV5-1; J gene: TRBJ1-2; CDR3 protein: CASSSEEAAYGYTF
clone size: .; V gene: TRBV7-2; J gene: TRBJ1-2; CDR3 protein: CASSKGQGRNYGYTF
clone size: .; V gene: TRBV19; J gene: TRBJ1-1; CDR3 protein: CASRNTREAFF
clone size: .; V gene: TRBV11-3; J gene: TRBJ2-7; CDR3 protein: CASSPVGNGYEQYF
clone size: once; V gene: TRBV4-1; J gene: TRBJ2-7; CDR3 protein: CASSQGGSPLYEQYF
clone size: .; V gene: TRBV28; J gene: TRBJ2-2; CDR3 protein: CASREVSNTGELFF
clone size: .; V gene: TRBV19; J gene: TRBJ2-1; CDR3 protein: CASSRPSEEQFF
clone size: .; V gene: TRBV9; J gene: TRBJ2-1; CDR3 protein: CASSVAGADYNEQFF
clone size: .; V gene: TRBV21-1; J gene: TRBJ1-1; CDR3 protein: CASSRKRRNMNTEAFF
clone size: .; V gene: TRBV7-8; J gene: TRBJ1-1; CDR3 protein: CASSLGTEALNTEAFF
clone size: .; V gene: TRBV5-5; J gene: TRBJ2-7; CDR3 protein: CASSLRPTYEQYF
clone size: .; V gene: TRBV7-2; J gene: TRBJ2-7; CDR3 protein: CASSSDGEGSYEQYF
clone size: .; V gene: TRBV13; J gene: TRBJ1-1; CDR3 protein: CASSFRTGNTEAFF
clone size: .; V gene: TRBV7-3; J gene: TRBJ1-1; CDR3 protein: CASSPTGGNTEAFF
clone size: .; V gene: TRBV11-2; J gene: TRBJ2-7; CDR3 protein: CASSLGGSSYEQYF
clone size: .; V gene: TRBV27; J gene: TRBJ2-7; CDR3 protein: CASSTTPRGTTYEQYF
clone size: .; V gene: TRBV10-3; J gene: TRBJ1-5; CDR3 protein: CAISEGTGYSNQPQHF
clone size: .; V gene: TRBV13; J gene: TRBJ2-7; CDR3 protein: CASRTRGGPYEQYF
clone size: .; V gene: TRBV13; J gene: TRBJ2-7; CDR3 protein: CASSSTLTRSYEQYF
clone size: .; V gene: TRBV27; J gene: TRBJ2-2; CDR3 protein: CASSVDSVGELFF
clone size: .; V gene: TRBV27; J gene: TRBJ2-5; CDR3 protein: CASSLGQGGPAQYF
clone size: .; V gene: TRBV4-1; J gene: TRBJ1-3; CDR3 protein: CASSYRTGSGNTIYF
clone size: .; V gene: TRBV2; J gene: TRBJ1-2; CDR3 protein: CASSLQGTGGYTF
clone size: few; V gene: TRBV27; J gene: TRBJ2-7; CDR3 protein: CASTPSAGPSSYEQYF
clone size: .; V gene: TRBV7-9; J gene: TRBJ2-7; CDR3 protein: CASSSQVDEQYF
clone size: .; V gene: TRBV13; J gene: TRBJ2-7; CDR3 protein: CASSLGGRAHEQYF